These 3 T cell receptor beta chains were sequenced from one sample in a study of spatial heterogeneity in lung cancer. Study-wide results and caveats: Within tumors, counts of expanded alpha and beta TCRs tracked tumor mutation counts.

Time point denoted: sample taken at primary tumor resection. MiXCR, applied by TCRdb to the 5' RACE reads, yields one record per CDR3 protein. This repertoire shows roughly 18,000 distinct CDR3 sequences, roughly 5% found once; its top ten account for about 9.3%. The antigens for these receptors are not known. The source material was lung tumor tissue, sampled at surgery. These receptors were obtained from a female donor with early-stage non-small cell lung cancer.

This clonotype came up a few times. Germline is not matched at one junction end, which may reflect a read error. This beta chain is a stray sequence in a library constructed for alpha chains; its clone size is not meaningful. The chain couples TRBV7-8 to TRBJ1-3; D unclear. The CDR3 covers 14 residues. Per germline, CDR1 SGHVS and CDR2 FQNEAQ. The CDR3 loop is CASSLTAPGNTIYF. Here the CDR3 DNA reads TGCGCCAGCAGCTTAACGGCCCCAGGAAACACCATATATTTT.

This clonotype has ten or more counts. This beta chain is a stray sequence in a library constructed for alpha chains; its clone size is not meaningful. This chain connects TRBV5-1 to TRBJ2-3; no definite D call. The CDR3 length is 14 residues. V lost 4 bases and J 2 bases, leaving 11 bases between the germline ends. Germline-derived CDR1 and CDR2 are SGHRS and YFSETQ. The CDR3 protein is CASSPPTVTDTQYF. The CDR3 DNA follows: TGCGCCAGCAGCCCTCCTACGGTCACAGATACGCAGTATTTT.

This clonotype is medium-sized in the sample. Because this beta chain is a stray read in a library intended to capture alpha chains, its abundance should not be given much weight. The chain is built from TRBV29-1 and TRBJ1-2; perhaps TRBD1 as D (6 bases). The CDR3 has 13 amino acids. Looked up from germline, CDR1 is SQVTM and CDR2 is ANQGSEA. Trimming removed 6 bases from V and 1 base from J, with 12 bases in between. CDR3 in amino acids: CSVIQGNNYGYTF. CDR3 DNA sequence: TGCAGCGTGATACAGGGTAATAACTATGGCTACACCTTC.